This is a list of T cell receptor beta chains from one sample in a study of blood T cell repertoires in COVID-19. Using immunoSEQ multiplex PCR, the repertoire was profiled, and TCRdb retains in-frame clones only, with some absent. Of fewer than 400,000 clones listed, about 87% are singletons. Sequencing input: peripheral blood. The source of these receptors is a human donor in a cohort sampled during active COVID-19. Both conserved end residues are part of each CDR3. A D gene is named only where the DNA matches it firmly. Not all rows give a size; the values are once, few, many and, for expanded clones, a class.

clone_size	v_call	j_call	d_call	cdr3_nt	cdr3_aa
once	TRBV6-5	TRBJ2-1	-	TGTGCCAGCAGGAGACGGGGGACCCGCAACAATGAGCAGTTCTTC	CASRRRGTRNNEQFF
-	TRBV28	TRBJ2-7	TRBD2	TGTGCCAGCAGTTTCCTCGGAGGACTAGTTGGCGAGCAGTACTTC	CASSFLGGLVGEQYF
-	TRBV19	TRBJ2-5	TRBD2	TGTGCCAGTAGCCCCGCGGGGGGGGCTACGGAGACCCAGTACTTC	CASSPAGGATETQYF
-	TRBV4-1	TRBJ1-6	TRBD1	TGCGCCAGCAGCCAAAATCGGGACAGTAATTCACCCCTCCACTTT	CASSQNRDSNSPLHF
-	TRBV5-1	TRBJ1-2	TRBD1	TGCGCCAGCAGCGAAAATTCGGGACAGGGGGCTGGTGGCTACACCTTC	CASSENSGQGAGGYTF
-	TRBV25-1	TRBJ2-7	TRBD2	TGTGCCAGCAGCCTAGCGGGAGAGGGGTACGAGCAGTACTTC	CASSLAGEGYEQYF
few	TRBV25-1	TRBJ1-1	-	TGTGCCAGCAGTGATTCTCGGAGGCTGAACACTGAAGCTTTCTTT	CASSDSRRLNTEAFF
-	TRBV19	TRBJ1-2	TRBD1	TGTGCCAGTAGTTTCCCGGGACAGCGTCCTTATGGCTACACCTTC	CASSFPGQRPYGYTF
-	TRBV3-1/TRBV3-2	TRBJ1-4	-	TGTGCCAGCAGCCAACAGACTCGGCTGTTTTTT	CASSQQTRLFF
-	TRBV10-3	TRBJ2-3	-	TGTGCCATCAGGACCGGGACTCTAGGGGATACGCAGTATTTT	CAIRTGTLGDTQYF
-	TRBV5-1	TRBJ1-6	-	TGCGCCAGCAACGAGGGTAACCCCTATAATTCACCCCTCCACTTT	CASNEGNPYNSPLHF
-	TRBV6-5	TRBJ1-4	-	TGTGCCAGCAGCCCGGGCGGGGGGCCTAATGAAAAACTGTTTTTT	CASSPGGGPNEKLFF
-	TRBV6-1	TRBJ1-4	TRBD1	TGTGCCAGCAGTGAAGCGCCTGGGCCTGGGGCAGGGGGGCGCGAAAAACTGTTTTTT	CASSEAPGPGAGGREKLFF
-	TRBV21-1	TRBJ1-6	-	TGTGCCAGCAGCAAGGAGGGACAGGGGAAGAACTCCTATAATTCACCCCTCCACTTT	CASSKEGQGKNSYNSPLHF
-	TRBV3-1/TRBV3-2	TRBJ1-1	-	TGTGCCAGCAGCCAAGAAAGGGCCAGCGGGGGCACTGAAGCTTTCTTT	CASSQERASGGTEAFF
-	TRBV5-1	TRBJ1-2	TRBD1	TGCGCCAGCAGCGAACGTGGGACAGGGGATAGCTACACCTTC	CASSERGTGDSYTF